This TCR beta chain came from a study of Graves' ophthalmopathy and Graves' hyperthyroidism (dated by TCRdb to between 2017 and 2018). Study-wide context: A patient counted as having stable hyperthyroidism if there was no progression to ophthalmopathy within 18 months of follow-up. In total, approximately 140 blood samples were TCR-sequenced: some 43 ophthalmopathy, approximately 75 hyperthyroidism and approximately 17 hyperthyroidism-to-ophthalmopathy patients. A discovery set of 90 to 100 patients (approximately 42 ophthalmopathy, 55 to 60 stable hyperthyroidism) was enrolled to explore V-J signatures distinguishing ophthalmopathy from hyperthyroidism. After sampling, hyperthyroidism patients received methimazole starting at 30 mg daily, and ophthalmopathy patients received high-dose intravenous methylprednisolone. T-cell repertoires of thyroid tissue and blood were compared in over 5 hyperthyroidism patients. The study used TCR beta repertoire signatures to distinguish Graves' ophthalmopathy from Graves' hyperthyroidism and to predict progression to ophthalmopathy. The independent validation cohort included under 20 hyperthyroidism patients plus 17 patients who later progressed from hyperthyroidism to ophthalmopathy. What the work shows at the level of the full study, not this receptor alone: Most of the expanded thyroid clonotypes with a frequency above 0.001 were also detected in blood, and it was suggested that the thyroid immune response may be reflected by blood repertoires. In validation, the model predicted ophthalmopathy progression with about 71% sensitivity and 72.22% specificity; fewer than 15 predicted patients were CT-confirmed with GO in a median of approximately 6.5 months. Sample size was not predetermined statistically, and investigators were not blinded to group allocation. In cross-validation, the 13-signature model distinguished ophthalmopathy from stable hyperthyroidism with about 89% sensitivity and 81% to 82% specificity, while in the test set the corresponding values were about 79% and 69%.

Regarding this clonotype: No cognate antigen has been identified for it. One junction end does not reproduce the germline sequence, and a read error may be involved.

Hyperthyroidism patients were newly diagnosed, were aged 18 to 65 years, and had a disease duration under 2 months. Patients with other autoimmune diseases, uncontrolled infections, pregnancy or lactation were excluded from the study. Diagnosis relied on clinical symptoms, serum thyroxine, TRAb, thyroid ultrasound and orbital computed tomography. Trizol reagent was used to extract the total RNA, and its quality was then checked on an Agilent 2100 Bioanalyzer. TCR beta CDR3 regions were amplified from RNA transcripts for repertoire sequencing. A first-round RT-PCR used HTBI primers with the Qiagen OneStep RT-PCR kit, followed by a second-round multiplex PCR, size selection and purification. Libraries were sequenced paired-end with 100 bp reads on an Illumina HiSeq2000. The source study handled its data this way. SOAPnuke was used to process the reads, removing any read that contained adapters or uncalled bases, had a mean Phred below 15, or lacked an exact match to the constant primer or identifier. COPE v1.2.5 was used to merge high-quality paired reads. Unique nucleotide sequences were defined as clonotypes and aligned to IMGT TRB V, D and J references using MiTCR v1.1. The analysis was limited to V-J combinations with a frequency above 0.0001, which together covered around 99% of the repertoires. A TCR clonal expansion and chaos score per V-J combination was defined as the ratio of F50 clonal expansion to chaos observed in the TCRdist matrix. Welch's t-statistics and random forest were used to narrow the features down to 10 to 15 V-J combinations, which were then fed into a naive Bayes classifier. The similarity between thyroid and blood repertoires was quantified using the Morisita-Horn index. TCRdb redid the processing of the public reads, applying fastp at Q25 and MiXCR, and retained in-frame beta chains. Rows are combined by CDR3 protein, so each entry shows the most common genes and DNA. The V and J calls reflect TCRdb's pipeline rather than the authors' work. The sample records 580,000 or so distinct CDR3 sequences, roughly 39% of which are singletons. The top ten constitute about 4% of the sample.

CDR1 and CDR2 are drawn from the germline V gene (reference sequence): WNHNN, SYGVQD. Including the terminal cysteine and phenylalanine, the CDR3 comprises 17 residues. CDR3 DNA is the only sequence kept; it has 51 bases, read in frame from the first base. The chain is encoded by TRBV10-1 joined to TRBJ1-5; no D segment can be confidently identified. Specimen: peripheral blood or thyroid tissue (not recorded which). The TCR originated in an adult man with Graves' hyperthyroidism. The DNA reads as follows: TGTGCCAGCAGTGACCTGCCAGGTCAGTCTAGCAATCAGCCCCAGCATTTT. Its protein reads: CASSDLPGQSSNQPQHF.